These T cell receptor beta chains were read from a single sample in a study of response to subunit inactivated influenza vaccine. One entry per CDR3 protein results from TCRdb running MiXCR on the RT-PCR reads. The top ten clones hold about a tenth of a sample with 530,000 or so distinct CDR3 sequences, over 9.5% of them seen once. Sequencing was performed on PBMCs from blood, taken on the day of vaccination. The receptors originated from a middle-aged man who received an inactivated influenza vaccine. The conserved cysteine and the conserved F or W are not part of the CDR3 here.

V gene,J gene,CDR3 protein
TRBV7-2,TRBJ2-1,ASSPPEGQGVEQF
TRBV4-3,TRBJ2-3,ASSQDLVAGVWGDTQY
TRBV5-1,TRBJ2-7,ASSSDYRTYEQY
TRBV3-1,TRBJ2-7,ASSTPGTGEYEQY
TRBV5-1,TRBJ2-5,ASSLVEGQQETQY
TRBV12-3/TRBV12-4,TRBJ1-2,ASSPRGWYGYT
TRBV4-1,TRBJ2-2,ASSQGLAVHANTGELF
TRBV12-3/TRBV12-4,TRBJ2-1,ASTSGGHNEQF
TRBV5-1,TRBJ2-7,ASSPAYGTRDHEQY
TRBV11-2,TRBJ2-1,ASSLRVGGEGNQQF
TRBV7-2,TRBJ2-3,ASSSGHLSFADTQY
TRBV6-2/TRBV6-3,TRBJ2-1,ASSSAAVHNEQF
TRBV18,TRBJ2-3,ASSPLPSGRDRTDTQY
TRBV20-1,TRBJ1-1,SALQRGNTEAF
TRBV20-1,TRBJ2-7,SARSPFPGLDANEQY
TRBV6-1,TRBJ1-1,ASSVRGAGVMNTEAF
TRBV4-2,TRBJ1-1,ASSQDRVMNTEAF
TRBV11-3,TRBJ2-1,ASSSRDSSHEQF
TRBV11-2,TRBJ1-1,ASSEGARGNTEAF
TRBV6-1,TRBJ1-2,ASSDPGTGNSYGYT
TRBV6-5,TRBJ2-2,ASSYSIGAGELF
TRBV12-3/TRBV12-4,TRBJ1-1,ASSPSGPMNTEAF
TRBV30,TRBJ1-1,AWSSSPTGQNTEAF
TRBV4-1,TRBJ2-1,ASSQDGLAGGLAF
TRBV13,TRBJ2-1,ASSKGLAGALTGGYEQF